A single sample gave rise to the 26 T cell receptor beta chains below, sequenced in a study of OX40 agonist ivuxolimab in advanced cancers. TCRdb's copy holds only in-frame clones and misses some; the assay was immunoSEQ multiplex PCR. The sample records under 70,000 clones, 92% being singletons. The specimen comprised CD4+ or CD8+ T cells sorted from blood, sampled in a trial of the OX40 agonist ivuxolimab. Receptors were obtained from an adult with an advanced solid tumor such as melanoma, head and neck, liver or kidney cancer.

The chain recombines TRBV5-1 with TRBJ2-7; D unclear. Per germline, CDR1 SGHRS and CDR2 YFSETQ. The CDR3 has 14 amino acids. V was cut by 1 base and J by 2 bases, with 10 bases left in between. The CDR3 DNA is TGCGCCAGCAGCTTGTCGGGCACTCCCTACGAGCAGTACTTC. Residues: CASSLSGTPYEQYF.

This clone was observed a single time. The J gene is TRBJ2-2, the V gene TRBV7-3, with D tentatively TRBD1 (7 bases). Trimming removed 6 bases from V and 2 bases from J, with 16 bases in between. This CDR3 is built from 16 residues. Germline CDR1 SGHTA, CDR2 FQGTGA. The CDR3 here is CASSRTGDSNTGELFF. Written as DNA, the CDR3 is TGTGCCAGCAGTAGGACGGGGGACAGTAACACCGGGGAGCTGTTTTTT.

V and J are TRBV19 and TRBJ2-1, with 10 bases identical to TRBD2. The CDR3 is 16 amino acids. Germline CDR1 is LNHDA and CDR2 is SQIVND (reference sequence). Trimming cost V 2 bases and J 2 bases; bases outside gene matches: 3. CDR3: CASSIKSGRAYNEQFF. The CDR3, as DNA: TGTGCCAGTAGTATAAAAAGCGGGAGGGCCTACAATGAGCAGTTCTTC.

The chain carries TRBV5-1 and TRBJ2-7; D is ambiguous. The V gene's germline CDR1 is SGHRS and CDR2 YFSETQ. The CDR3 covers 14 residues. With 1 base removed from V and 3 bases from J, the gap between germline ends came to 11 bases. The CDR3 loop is CASSLHSSFYEQYF. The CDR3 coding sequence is TGCGCCAGCAGCTTGCACTCATCTTTCTACGAGCAGTACTTC.

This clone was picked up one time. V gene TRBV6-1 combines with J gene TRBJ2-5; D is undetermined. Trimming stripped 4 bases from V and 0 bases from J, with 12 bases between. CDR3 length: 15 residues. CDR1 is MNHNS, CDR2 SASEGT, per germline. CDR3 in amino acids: CASSATLGDQETQYF. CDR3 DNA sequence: TGTGCCAGCAGTGCTACGTTGGGTGACCAAGAGACCCAGTACTTC.

In DNA, the CDR3 is TGTGCCAGCAGCCCCGGGACAGGGAGGACCGGGGAGCTGTTTTTT. This encodes CASSPGTGRTGELFF. This chain connects TRBV11-2 to TRBJ2-2; 9 bases match TRBD1. The J segment lost 5 bases and the V segment lost 5 bases, leaving 6 bases of the junction unmatched. Germline V gene data show CDR1 as SGHAT and CDR2 as FQNNGV. This CDR3 has 15 amino acids.

The CDR3 DNA is TGTGCCAGCAGCTTTGGCGGGAGGCTTAACAATGAGCAGTTCTTC. The encoded protein is CASSFGGRLNNEQFF. The genes are TRBV11-3 and TRBJ2-1; 8 nucleotides align to TRBD2. The CDR3 totals 15 residues. With V trimmed by 3 bases and J by 5 bases, 6 bases remained unmatched. The germline CDR1 and CDR2 sequences are SGHNT and YENEEA.

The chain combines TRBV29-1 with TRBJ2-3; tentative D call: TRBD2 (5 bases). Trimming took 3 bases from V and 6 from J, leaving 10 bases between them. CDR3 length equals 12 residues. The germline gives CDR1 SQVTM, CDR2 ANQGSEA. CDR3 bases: TGCAGCGTTGATCGGGGTGGGGATACGCAGTATTTT. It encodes CSVDRGGDTQYF.

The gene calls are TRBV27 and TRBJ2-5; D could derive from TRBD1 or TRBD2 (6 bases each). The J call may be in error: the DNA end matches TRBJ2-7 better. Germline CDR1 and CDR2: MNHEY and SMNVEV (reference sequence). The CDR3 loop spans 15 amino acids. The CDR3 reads CASSFIGGSHYEQYF. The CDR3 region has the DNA TGTGCCAGCAGTTTTATCGGGGGCAGTCACTACGAGCAGTACTTC.

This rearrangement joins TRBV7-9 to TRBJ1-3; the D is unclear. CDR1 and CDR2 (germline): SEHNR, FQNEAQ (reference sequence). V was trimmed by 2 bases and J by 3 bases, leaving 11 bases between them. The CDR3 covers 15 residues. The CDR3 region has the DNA TGTGCCAGCAGCTTAAGTGCGAGTCGTGGAAACACCATATATTTT. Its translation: CASSLSASRGNTIYF.

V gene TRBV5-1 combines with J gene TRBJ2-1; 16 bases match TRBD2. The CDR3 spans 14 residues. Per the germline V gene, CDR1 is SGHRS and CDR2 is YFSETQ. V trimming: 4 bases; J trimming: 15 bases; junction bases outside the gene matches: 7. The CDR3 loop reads CASSLGLAGGGRFF. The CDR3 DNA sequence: TGCGCCAGCAGCCTGGGACTAGCGGGAGGGGGACGGTTCTTC.

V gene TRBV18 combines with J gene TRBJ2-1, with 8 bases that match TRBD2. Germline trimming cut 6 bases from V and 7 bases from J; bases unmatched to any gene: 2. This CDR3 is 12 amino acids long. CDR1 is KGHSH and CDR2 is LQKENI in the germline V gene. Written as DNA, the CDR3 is TGTGCCAGCTCGGCTAGCGGGAATGAGCAGTTCTTC. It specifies CASSASGNEQFF.

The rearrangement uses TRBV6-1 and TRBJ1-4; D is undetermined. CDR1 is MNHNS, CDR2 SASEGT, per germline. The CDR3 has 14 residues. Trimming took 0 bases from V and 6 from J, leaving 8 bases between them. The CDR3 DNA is TGTGCCAGCAGTGAAGCGCTGGTAGATGAAAAACTGTTTTTT. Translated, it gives CASSEALVDEKLFF.

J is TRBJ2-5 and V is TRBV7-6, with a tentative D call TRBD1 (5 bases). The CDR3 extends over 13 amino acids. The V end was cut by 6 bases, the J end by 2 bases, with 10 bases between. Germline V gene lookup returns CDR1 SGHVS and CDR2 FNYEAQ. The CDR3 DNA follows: TGTGCCAGCAGTCCGAAGGGGCAAGAGACCCAGTACTTC. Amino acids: CASSPKGQETQYF.

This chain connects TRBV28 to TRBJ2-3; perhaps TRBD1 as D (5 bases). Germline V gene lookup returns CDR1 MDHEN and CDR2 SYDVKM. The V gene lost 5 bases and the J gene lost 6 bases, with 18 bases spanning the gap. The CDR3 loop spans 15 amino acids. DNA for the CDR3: TGTGCCAGCAGTGGGGCTGCCGAGAAGGAGGATACGCAGTATTTT. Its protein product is CASSGAAEKEDTQYF.

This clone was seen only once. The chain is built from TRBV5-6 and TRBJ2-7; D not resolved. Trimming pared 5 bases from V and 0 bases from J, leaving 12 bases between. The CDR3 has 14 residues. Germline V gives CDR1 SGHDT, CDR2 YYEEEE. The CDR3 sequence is CASREELSSYEQYF. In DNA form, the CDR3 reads TGTGCCAGCAGGGAAGAATTGAGCTCCTACGAGCAGTACTTC.

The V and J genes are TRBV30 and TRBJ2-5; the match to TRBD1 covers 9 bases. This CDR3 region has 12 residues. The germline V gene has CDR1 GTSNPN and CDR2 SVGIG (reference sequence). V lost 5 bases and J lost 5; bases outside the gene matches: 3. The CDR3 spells CAWGTGRETQYF. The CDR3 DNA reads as TGTGCCTGGGGGACAGGGAGGGAGACCCAGTACTTC.

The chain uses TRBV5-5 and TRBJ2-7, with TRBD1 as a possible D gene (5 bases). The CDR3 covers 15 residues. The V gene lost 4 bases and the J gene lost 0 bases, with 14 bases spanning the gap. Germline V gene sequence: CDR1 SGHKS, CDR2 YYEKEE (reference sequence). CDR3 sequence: CASSLGMDISYEQYF. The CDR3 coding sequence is TGTGCCAGCAGCCTTGGGATGGACATCTCCTACGAGCAGTACTTC.

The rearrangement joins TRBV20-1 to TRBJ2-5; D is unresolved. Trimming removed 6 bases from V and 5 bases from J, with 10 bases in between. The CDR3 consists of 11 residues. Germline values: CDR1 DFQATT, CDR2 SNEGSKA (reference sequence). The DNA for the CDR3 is TGCAGTGCGATAGATCGGGAGACCCAGTACTTC. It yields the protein CSAIDRETQYF.

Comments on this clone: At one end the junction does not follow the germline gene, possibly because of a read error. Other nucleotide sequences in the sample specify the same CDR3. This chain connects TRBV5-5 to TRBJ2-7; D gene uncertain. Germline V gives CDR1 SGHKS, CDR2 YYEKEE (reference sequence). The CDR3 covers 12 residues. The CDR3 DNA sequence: TGTGCCAGCAGCTTGAACTCGTACGAGCAATACTTC. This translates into CASSLNSYEQYF. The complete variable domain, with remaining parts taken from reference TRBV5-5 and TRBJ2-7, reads DAGVTQSPTHLIKTRGQQVTLRCSPISGHKSVSWYQQVLGQGPQFIFQYYEKEERGRGNFPDRFSARQFPNYSSELNVNALLLGDSALYLCASSLNSYEQYFGPGTRLTVT.

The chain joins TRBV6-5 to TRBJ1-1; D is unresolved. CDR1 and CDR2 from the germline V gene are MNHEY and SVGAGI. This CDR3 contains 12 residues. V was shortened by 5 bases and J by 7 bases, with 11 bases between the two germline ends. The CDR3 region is CASSPRLGEAFF. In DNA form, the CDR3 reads TGTGCCAGCAGTCCCCGATTGGGTGAAGCTTTCTTT.

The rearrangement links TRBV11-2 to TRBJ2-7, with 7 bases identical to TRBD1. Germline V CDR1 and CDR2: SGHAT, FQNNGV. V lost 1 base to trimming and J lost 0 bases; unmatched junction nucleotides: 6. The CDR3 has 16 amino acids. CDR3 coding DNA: TGTGCCAGCAGCTTAGGTGCCGGGACAGTCTCCTACGAGCAGTACTTC. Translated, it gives CASSLGAGTVSYEQYF.

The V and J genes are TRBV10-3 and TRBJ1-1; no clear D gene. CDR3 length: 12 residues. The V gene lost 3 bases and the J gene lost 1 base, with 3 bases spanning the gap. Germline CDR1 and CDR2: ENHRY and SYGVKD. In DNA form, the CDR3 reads TGTGCCATCAGTGAATGGAACACTGAAGCTTTCTTT. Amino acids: CAISEWNTEAFF.

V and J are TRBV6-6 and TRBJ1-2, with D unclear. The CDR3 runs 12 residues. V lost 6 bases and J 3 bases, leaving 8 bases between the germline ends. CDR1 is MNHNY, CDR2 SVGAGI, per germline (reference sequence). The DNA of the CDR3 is TGTGCCAGCAGAGGGCGTGACTATGGCTACACCTTC. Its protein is CASRGRDYGYTF.

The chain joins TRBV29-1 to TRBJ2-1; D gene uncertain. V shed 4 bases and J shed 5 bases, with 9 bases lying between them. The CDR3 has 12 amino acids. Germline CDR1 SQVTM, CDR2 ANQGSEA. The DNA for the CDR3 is TGCAGCGTTGCCGTAACAAACAATGAGCAGTTCTTC. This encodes CSVAVTNNEQFF.

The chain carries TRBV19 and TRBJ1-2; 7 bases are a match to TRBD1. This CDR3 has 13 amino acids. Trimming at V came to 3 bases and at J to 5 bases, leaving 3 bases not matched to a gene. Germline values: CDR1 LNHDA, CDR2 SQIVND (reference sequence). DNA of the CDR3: TGTGCCAGTAGTATCGGACAGGAGTATGGCTACACCTTC. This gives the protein CASSIGQEYGYTF.